A few counts support the clone carrying this T cell receptor (beta chain). This entry comes from a study of cytomegalovirus exposure and HLA in healthy donors. The ends lost 5 bases at V and 1 base at J; junction bases unmatched: 3. CDR1 and CDR2 from the germline V gene are SGHAT and FQDESV (reference sequence). The CDR3 is made up of 14 amino acids. PCR was performed using 60 Vbeta and 13 Jbeta primers. TCRdb keeps only in-frame clones here, not all; method: immunoSEQ multiplex PCR. The sample lists around 150,000 clones, approximately 10% occurring once. The sample taken for sequencing was PBMCs. This chain joins TRBV11-1 and TRBJ2-7; 9 bases are shared with TRBD2. The TCR originated in a woman aged 40 to 55 in good health and CMV-seropositive. The CDR3 sequence: CASSAGLASYEQYF. CDR3 nucleotides: TGTGCCAGCAGCGCGGGACTAGCTTCCTACGAGCAGTACTTC.